The 7 T cell receptor beta chains listed next were all sequenced from one sample in a study of shared clonotypes between healthy human individuals. Libraries were prepared by immunoSEQ multiplex PCR; TCRdb keeps only in-frame clonotypes and omits some of them. This sample has about 2.4 million clones; roughly 93% occur once, and the top ten carry roughly 0.39%. Sequencing was performed on naive CD4+ T cells from PBMCs. Subset defined: CD45RA+ positively selected. The receptors shown here come from a man aged 18 to 29 in good health. Some clones in this sample may be carry-over from other donors' samples.

The chain employs TRBV5-1 and TRBJ2-7; possible D gene TRBD1, 6 bases. Germline CDR1 is SGHRS and CDR2 is YFSETQ. CDR3 size: 12 residues. V was pared by 2 bases and J by 5 bases, with 8 bases between. The CDR3 DNA is TGCGCCAGCAGCTTTAACAGGGACGAGCAGTACTTC. Translated, it gives CASSFNRDEQYF.

The rearrangement uses TRBV2 and TRBJ1-1; D possibly corresponds to TRBD1 (5 bases). V gave up 0 bases and J gave up 1 base, with 9 bases separating them. Looked up from germline, CDR1 is SNHLY and CDR2 is FYNNEI. There are 15 residues in the CDR3. CDR3 in DNA: TGTGCCAGCAGTGAAGCTCGTGGGGGGAACACTGAAGCTTTCTTT. Translation gives CASSEARGGNTEAFF.

CDR3 sequence reads: CASADPGPDTQYF. As DNA, the CDR3 is TGTGCCAGCGCGGACCCCGGTCCAGATACGCAGTATTTT. V is TRBV28 and J is TRBJ2-3; unclear D gene. V lost 8 bases, J lost 4 bases, and 13 bases lay in between. CDR1 MDHEN and CDR2 SYDVKM come from the germline V gene. The CDR3 extends over 13 amino acids.

The chain employs TRBV19 and TRBJ2-1; 12 bases fit TRBD1. After removal of 6 bases from V and 6 bases from J, the junction contained 9 bases not matched to a gene. Germline CDR1 LNHDA, CDR2 SQIVND (reference sequence). This CDR3 is 16 amino acids long. CDR3 residues: CASRITGTGGFNEQFF. In nucleotides, the CDR3 is TGTGCCAGTAGAATAACCGGGACAGGGGGCTTCAATGAGCAGTTCTTC.

The chain couples TRBV27 to TRBJ1-1; D possibly corresponds to TRBD1 (6 bases). CDR3 length: 17 residues. Germline assignment: CDR1 MNHEY and CDR2 SMNVEV (reference sequence). Trimming shortened V by 6 bases and J by 0 bases, and 20 bases separated the two germline ends. The CDR3 loop reads CASSSRLTGFMNTEAFF. The CDR3 nucleotides read TGTGCCAGCAGCTCACGGTTGACAGGTTTCATGAACACTGAAGCTTTCTTT.

A single count supports this clone. V gene TRBV5-5 combines with J gene TRBJ2-1, with a weak D call TRBD2 (5 bases). This CDR3 has 13 residues. CDR1 SGHKS and CDR2 YYEKEE come from the germline V gene (reference sequence). With 3 bases removed from V and 4 bases from J, the gap between germline ends came to 8 bases. The CDR3 DNA sequence: TGTGCCAGCAGCTCTGGGAGTTACAATGAGCAGTTCTTC. Translating it yields CASSSGSYNEQFF.

J is TRBJ2-5 and V is TRBV5-1; D call uncertain. The V end was cut by 4 bases, the J end by 7 bases, with 17 bases between. This CDR3 comprises 14 residues. Germline CDR1 and CDR2: SGHRS and YFSETQ. The CDR3: CASSPLGVAGTQYF. The CDR3 coding sequence is TGCGCCAGCAGCCCCCTGGGCGTCGCAGGGACCCAGTACTTC.